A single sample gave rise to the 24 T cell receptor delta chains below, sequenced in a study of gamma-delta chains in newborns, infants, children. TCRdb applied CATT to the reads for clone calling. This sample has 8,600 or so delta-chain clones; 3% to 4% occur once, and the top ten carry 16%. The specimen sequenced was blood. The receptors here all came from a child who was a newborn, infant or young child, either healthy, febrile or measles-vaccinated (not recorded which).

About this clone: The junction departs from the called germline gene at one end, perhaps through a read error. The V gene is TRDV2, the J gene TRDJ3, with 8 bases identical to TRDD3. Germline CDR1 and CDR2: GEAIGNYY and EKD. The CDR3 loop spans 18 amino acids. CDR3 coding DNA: TGTGCCTGTGACACCGCTGGGGGAAGCTCCTGGGGCACCCGACAGATGTTTTTC. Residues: CACDTAGGSSWGTRQMFF.

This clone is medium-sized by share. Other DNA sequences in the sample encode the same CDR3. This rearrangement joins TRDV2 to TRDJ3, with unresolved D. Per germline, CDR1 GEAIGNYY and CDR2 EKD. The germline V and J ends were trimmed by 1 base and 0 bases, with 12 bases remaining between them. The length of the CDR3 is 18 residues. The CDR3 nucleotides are TGTGCCTGTGACACTGTACTGTCCAGCTCCTGGGACACCCGACAGATGTTTTTC. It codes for CACDTVLSSSWDTRQMFF.

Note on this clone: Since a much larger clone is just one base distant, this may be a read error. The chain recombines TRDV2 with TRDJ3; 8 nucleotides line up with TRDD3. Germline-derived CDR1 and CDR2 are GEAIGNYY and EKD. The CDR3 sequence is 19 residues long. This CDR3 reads CACDTVLGVSSWDTLQMFF. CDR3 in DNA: TGTGCCTGTGACACCGTACTGGGGGTAAGCTCCTGGGACACCCTACAGATGTTTTTC.

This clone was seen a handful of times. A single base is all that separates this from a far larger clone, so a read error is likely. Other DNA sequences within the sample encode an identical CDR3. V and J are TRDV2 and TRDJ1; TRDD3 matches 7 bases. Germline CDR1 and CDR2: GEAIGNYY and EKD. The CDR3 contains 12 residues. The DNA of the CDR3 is TGTGCCTGTGACTGGGGGACCGATAAACTCATATTT. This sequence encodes CACDWGTDKLIF.

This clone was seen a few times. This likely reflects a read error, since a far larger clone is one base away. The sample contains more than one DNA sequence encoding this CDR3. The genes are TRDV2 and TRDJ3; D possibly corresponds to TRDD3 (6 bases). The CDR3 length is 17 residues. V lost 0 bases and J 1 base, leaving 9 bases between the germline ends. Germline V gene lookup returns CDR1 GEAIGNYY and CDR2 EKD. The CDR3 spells CACDTVLGSWDTRQMFF. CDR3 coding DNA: TGTGCCTGTGACACCGTACTGGGTTCCTGGGACACCCGACAGATGTTTTTC.

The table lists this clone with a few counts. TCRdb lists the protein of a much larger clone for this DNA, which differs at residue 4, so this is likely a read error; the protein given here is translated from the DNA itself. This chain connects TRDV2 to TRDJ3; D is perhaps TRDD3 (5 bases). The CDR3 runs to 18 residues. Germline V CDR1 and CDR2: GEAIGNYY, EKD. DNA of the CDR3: TGTGCCTGTGGCACCGCTGGGATCAGCTCCTGGGACACCCGACAGATGTTTTTC. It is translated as CACGTAGISSWDTRQMFF.

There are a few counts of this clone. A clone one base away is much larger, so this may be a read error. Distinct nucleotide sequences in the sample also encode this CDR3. CDR3 sequence (DNA): TGTGCCTGTGACGCTCTGGGGGCTTTAACAGCACAACTCTTCTTT. This sequence encodes CACDALGALTAQLFF. The chain couples TRDV2 to TRDJ2; 7 nucleotides match TRDD3. CDR3 length equals 15 residues. Germline assignment: CDR1 GEAIGNYY and CDR2 EKD.

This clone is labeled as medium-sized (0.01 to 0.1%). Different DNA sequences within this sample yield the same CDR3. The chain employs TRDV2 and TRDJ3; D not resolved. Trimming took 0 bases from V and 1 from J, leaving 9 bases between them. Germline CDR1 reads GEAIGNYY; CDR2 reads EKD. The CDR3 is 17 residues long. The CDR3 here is CACDTVSPSWDTRQMFF. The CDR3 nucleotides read TGTGCCTGTGACACCGTATCGCCTTCCTGGGACACCCGACAGATGTTTTTC.

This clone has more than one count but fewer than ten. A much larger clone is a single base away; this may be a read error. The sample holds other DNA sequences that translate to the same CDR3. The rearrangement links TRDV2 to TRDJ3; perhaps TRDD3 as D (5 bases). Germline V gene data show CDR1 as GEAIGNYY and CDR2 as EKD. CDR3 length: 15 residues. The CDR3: CACDGISWDTRQMFF. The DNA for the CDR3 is TGCGCCTGTGACGGGATTTCCTGGGACACCCGACAGATGTTTTTC.

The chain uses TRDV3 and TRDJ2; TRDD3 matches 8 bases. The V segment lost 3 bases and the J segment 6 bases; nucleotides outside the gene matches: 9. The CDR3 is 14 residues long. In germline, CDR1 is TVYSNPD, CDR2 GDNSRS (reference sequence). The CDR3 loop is CAFVLGGLAAQLFF. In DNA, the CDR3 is TGTGCCTTCGTACTGGGGGGATTGGCAGCACAACTCTTCTTT. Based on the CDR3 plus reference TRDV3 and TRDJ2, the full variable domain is CDKVTQSSPDQTVASGSEVVLLCTYDTVYSNPDLFWYRIRPDYSFQFVFYGDNSRSEGADFTQGRFSVKHILTQKAFHLVISPVRTEDSATYYCAFVLGGLAAQLFFGKGTQLIVEP.

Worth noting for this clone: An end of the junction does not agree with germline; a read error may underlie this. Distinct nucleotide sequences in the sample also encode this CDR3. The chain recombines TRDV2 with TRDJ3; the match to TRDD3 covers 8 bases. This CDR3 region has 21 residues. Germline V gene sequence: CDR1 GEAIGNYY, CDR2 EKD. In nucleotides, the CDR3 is TGCGCCTGTGACACCACCCCGGGGGATAAGCCCGACTCCTGGGACACCCGACAGATGTTTTTC. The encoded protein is CACDTTPGDKPDSWDTRQMFF.

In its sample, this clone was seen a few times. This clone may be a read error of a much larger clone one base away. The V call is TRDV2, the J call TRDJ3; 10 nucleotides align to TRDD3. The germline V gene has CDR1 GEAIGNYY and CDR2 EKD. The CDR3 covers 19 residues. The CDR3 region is CACDTLGGGYSWGTRQMFF. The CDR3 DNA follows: TGTGCCTGTGACACCCTTGGTGGGGGATACTCCTGGGGCACCCGACAGATGTTTTTC.

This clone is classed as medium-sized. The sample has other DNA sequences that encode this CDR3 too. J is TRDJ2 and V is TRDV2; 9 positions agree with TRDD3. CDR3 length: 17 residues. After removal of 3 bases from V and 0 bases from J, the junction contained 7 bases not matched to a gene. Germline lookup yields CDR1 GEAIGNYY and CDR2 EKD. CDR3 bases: TGTGCCTGTGACCCGGTACTGGGGGAAGCTTTGACAGCACAACTCTTCTTT. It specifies CACDPVLGEALTAQLFF.

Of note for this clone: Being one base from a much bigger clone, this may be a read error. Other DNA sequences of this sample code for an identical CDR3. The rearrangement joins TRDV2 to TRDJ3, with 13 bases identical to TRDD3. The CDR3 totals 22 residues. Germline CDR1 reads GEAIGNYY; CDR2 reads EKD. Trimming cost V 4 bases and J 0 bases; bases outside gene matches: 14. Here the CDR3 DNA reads TGTGCCTGTGATACCTTTACTGGGGGATACGCGGACGGCTCCTGGGACACCCGACAGATGTTTTTC. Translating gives CACDTFTGGYADGSWDTRQMFF.

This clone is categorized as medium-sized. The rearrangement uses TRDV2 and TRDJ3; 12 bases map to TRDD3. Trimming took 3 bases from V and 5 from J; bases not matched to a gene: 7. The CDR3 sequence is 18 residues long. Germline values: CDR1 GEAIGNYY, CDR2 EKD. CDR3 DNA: TGTGCCTGTGACCCAGCTGGGGGATACGTTGGGGACACCCGACAGATGTTTTTC. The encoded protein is CACDPAGGYVGDTRQMFF.

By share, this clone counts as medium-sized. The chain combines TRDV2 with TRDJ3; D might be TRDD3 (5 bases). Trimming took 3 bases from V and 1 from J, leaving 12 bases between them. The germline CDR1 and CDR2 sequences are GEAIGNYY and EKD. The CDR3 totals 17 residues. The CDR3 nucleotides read TGTGCCTGTGACGGTACTGGCCAGTCCTGGGACACCCGACAGATGTTTTTC. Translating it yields CACDGTGQSWDTRQMFF.

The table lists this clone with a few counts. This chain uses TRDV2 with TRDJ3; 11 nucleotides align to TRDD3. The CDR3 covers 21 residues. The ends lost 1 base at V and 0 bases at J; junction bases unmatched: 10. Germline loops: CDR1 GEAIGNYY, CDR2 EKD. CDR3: CACDTSWGIHPSSWDTRQMFF. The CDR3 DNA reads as TGTGCCTGTGACACGTCCTGGGGGATACACCCGAGCTCCTGGGACACCCGACAGATGTTTTTC.

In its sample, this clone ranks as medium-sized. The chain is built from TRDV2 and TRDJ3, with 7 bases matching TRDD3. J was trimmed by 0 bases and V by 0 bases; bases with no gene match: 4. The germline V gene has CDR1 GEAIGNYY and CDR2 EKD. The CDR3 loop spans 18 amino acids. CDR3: CACDTADTGSWDTRQMFF. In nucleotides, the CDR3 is TGTGCCTGTGACACCGCGGATACGGGCTCCTGGGACACCCGACAGATGTTTTTC.

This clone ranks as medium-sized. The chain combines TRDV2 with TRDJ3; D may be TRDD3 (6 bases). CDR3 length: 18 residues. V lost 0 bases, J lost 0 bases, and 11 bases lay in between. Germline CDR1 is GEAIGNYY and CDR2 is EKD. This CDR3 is CACDTAGASSWDTRQMFF. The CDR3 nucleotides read TGTGCCTGTGACACCGCTGGGGCGAGCTCCTGGGACACCCGACAGATGTTTTTC.

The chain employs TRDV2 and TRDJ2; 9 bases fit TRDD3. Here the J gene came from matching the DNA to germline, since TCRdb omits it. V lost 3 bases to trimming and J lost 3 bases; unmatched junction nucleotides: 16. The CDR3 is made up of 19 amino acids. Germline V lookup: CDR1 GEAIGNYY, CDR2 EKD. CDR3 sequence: CACDPMEGIRRGMTAQLFF. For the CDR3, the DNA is TGTGCCTGTGACCCGATGGAGGGGATACGCAGGGGTATGACAGCACAACTCTTCTTT.

The CDR3 sequence is CACDKLGDLGYTDKLIF. CDR3 DNA sequence: TGTGCCTGTGACAAACTGGGGGATTTAGGGTACACCGATAAACTCATCTTT. This chain joins TRDV2 and TRDJ1, with 10 bases lining up with TRDD3. CDR3 length: 17 amino acids. Germline loops: CDR1 GEAIGNYY, CDR2 EKD. After removal of 2 bases from V and 0 bases from J, the junction contained 8 bases not matched to a gene.

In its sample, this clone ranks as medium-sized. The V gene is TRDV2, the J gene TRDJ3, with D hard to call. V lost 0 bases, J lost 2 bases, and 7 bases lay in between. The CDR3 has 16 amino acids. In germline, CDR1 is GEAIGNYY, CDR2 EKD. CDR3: CACDTVHTWDTRQMFF. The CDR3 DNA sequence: TGTGCCTGTGACACCGTGCATACCTGGGACACCCGACAGATGTTTTTC.

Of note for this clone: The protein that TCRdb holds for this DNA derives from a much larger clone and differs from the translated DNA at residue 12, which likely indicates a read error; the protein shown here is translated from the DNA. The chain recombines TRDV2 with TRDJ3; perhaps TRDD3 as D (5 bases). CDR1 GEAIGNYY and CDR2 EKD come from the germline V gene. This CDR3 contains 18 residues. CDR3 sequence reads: CACDTWDASSWETRQMFF. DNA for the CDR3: TGTGCCTGTGACACCTGGGATGCGAGCTCCTGGGAAACCCGACAGATGTTTTTC.

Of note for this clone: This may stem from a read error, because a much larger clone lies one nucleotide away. This CDR3 is CACGVLGTWDTRQMFF. The CDR3 bases are TGTGCCTGTGGCGTACTGGGGACCTGGGACACCCGACAGATGTTTTTC. This chain links TRDV2 with TRDJ3; 7 nucleotides align to TRDD3. Germline trimming cut 5 bases from V and 2 bases from J; bases unmatched to any gene: 5. This CDR3 spans 16 amino acids. Per germline, CDR1 GEAIGNYY and CDR2 EKD.